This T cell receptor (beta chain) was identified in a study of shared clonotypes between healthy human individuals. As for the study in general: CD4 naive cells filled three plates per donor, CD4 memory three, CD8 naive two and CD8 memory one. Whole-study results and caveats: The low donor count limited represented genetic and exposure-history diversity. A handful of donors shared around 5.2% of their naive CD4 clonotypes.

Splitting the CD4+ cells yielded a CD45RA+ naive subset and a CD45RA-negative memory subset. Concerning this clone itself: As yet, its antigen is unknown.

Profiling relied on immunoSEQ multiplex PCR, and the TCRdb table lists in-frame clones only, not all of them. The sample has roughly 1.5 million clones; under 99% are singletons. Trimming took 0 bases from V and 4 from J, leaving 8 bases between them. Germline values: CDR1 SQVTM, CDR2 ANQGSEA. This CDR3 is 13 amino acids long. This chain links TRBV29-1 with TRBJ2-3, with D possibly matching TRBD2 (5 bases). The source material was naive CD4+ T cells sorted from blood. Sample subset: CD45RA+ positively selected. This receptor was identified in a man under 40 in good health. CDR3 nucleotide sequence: TGCAGCGTTGAAGACGGGGTAGCAGATACGCAGTATTTT. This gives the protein CSVEDGVADTQYF.